These 29 T cell receptor beta chains came from one sample sequenced in a study of cytomegalovirus exposure and HLA in healthy donors. Clones were read by immunoSEQ multiplex PCR, and TCRdb kept only the in-frame ones, dropping some. The sample records nearly 80,000 clones, 80% to 95% being singletons. Sequencing input: PBMCs. Receptor source: a woman aged 25 to 45 in good health and CMV-seronegative.

V is TRBV19 and J is TRBJ2-1, with D unresolved. Germline V gene lookup returns CDR1 LNHDA and CDR2 SQIVND (reference sequence). CDR3 length: 14 residues. V was cut by 7 bases and J by 4 bases, with 14 bases left in between. The CDR3 DNA sequence: TGTGCCAGTAAGAGACTGGCCGGTTACAATGAGCAGTTCTTC. This codes for CASKRLAGYNEQFF.

The chain carries TRBV6-1 and TRBJ2-2; TRBD2 agrees at 9 bases. V was clipped by 9 bases and J by 1 base; unmatched bases: 3. CDR1 and CDR2 (germline): MNHNS, SASEGT. CDR3 length: 14 amino acids. CDR3 sequence: CASPLAGNTGELFF. CDR3 coding DNA: TGTGCCAGTCCACTAGCGGGGAACACCGGGGAGCTGTTTTTT.

This sequence joins TRBV30 and TRBJ1-2; the D is unclear. Trimming left V 0 bases short and J 4 bases short, with 12 bases between. Germline CDR1 is GTSNPN and CDR2 is SVGIG (reference sequence). The CDR3 contains 14 residues. CDR3 coding DNA: TGTGCCTGGAGTGTAGCAGGCAGGATCTATGGCTACACCTTC. Translation gives CAWSVAGRIYGYTF.

This clone was detected once. The chain links TRBV2 to TRBJ1-2, with a weak D call TRBD1 (6 bases). The germline V and J ends were trimmed by 3 bases and 7 bases, with 12 bases remaining between them. Germline lookup yields CDR1 SNHLY and CDR2 FYNNEI. This CDR3 is 13 amino acids long. The CDR3 region has the DNA TGTGCCAGCAGTGAGGGGGGGGCGGCTGGCTACACCTTC. It codes for CASSEGGAAGYTF.

The chain couples TRBV27 to TRBJ2-1; 7 bases agree with TRBD2. The V gene's germline CDR1 is MNHEY and CDR2 SMNVEV (reference sequence). V gave up 1 base and J gave up 0 bases; unmatched junction bases: 3. The CDR3 loop spans 16 amino acids. The CDR3 nucleotides read TGTGCCAGCAGTTTATTGGGCGGGAGCTCCTACAATGAGCAGTTCTTC. This encodes CASSLLGGSSYNEQFF.

This rearrangement joins TRBV9 to TRBJ1-2; D is undetermined. Trimming left V 3 bases short and J 5 bases short, with 8 bases between. From germline, CDR1 is SGDLS and CDR2 YYNGEE. The CDR3 length is 12 residues. This CDR3 reads CASSAGIYGYTF. CDR3 nucleotides: TGTGCCAGCAGCGCGGGGATTTATGGCTACACCTTC.

The chain uses TRBV5-6 and TRBJ1-5; 9 nucleotides align to TRBD1. V was pared by 3 bases and J by 5 bases, with 3 bases of the junction left unmatched. Germline loops: CDR1 SGHDT, CDR2 YYEEEE. The length of the CDR3 is 14 residues. The CDR3 here is CASSSGQGYQPQHF. In DNA, the CDR3 is TGTGCCAGCAGCTCTGGACAGGGGTATCAGCCCCAGCATTTT.

This clone was seen just once. CDR3 bases: TGTGCCAGCAGCTTAGCCAGCACAGGAGACTCTTCCTACGAGCAGTACTTC. Protein: CASSLASTGDSSYEQYF. This chain joins TRBV7-8 and TRBJ2-5, with a possible D match to TRBD1 (5 bases). The end of the DNA aligns better with TRBJ2-7, so the J call may be wrong. Germline V CDR1 and CDR2: SGHVS, FQNEAQ. CDR3 length: 17 amino acids.

This clone was recorded only once. The chain employs TRBV6-1 and TRBJ2-1; tentative D call: TRBD2 (6 bases). CDR1 and CDR2 from the germline V gene are MNHNS and SASEGT. Trimming shortened V by 3 bases and J by 4 bases, and 16 bases separated the two germline ends. The CDR3 consists of 16 residues. The DNA of the CDR3 is TGTGCCAGCAGTGATCGGGTCGGGAGCGGATACAATGAGCAGTTCTTC. It is translated as CASSDRVGSGYNEQFF.

The V and J genes are TRBV10-3 and TRBJ2-7; 9 bases fit TRBD1. CDR1 and CDR2 from the germline V gene are ENHRY and SYGVKD. This CDR3 comprises 16 residues. The ends lost 4 bases at V and 6 bases at J; junction bases unmatched: 13. The CDR3 is CAISVFPGQGGSEQYF. CDR3 in DNA: TGTGCCATCAGTGTGTTTCCGGGACAGGGAGGATCCGAGCAGTACTTC.

DNA for the CDR3: TGTGCCAGCAGTACCCCGGGACAGGGCCCATTAGCTAACTATGGCTACACCTTC. Its protein is CASSTPGQGPLANYGYTF. The chain uses TRBV5-4 and TRBJ1-2; 9 bases agree with TRBD1. CDR1 and CDR2 from the germline V gene are SGHNT and YYREEE (reference sequence). CDR3 length equals 18 residues. J was trimmed by 0 bases and V by 5 bases; bases with no gene match: 14.

The chain couples TRBV5-4 to TRBJ2-3; 10 positions agree with TRBD2. The CDR3 totals 16 residues. The V gene's germline CDR1 is SGHNT and CDR2 YYREEE (reference sequence). V trimming: 4 bases; J trimming: 2 bases; junction bases outside the gene matches: 7. In nucleotides, the CDR3 is TGTGCCAGCAGCCCCCGGACTAGCGGCGACACAGATACGCAGTATTTT. It yields the protein CASSPRTSGDTDTQYF. The variable domain in full, with the rest retrieved from reference TRBV5-4 and TRBJ2-3, is ETGVTQSPTHLIKTRGQQVTLRCSSQSGHNTVSWYQQALGQGPQFIFQYYREEENGRGNFPPRFSGLQFPNYSSELNVNALELDDSALYLCASSPRTSGDTDTQYFGPGTRLTVL.

The rearrangement joins TRBV28 to TRBJ1-2; 8 bases line up with TRBD1. V lost 4 bases to trimming and J lost 8 bases; unmatched junction nucleotides: 15. Germline lookup yields CDR1 MDHEN and CDR2 SYDVKM. This CDR3 has 16 residues. The DNA for the CDR3 is TGTGCCAGCAGTTATACAGGGGGGGCCCTTGTTCGGGGCTACACCTTC. It specifies CASSYTGGALVRGYTF.

The CDR3 nucleotides read TGTGCCAGCAGCAAGGGACCTAGCGGGGGGGCCTACGAGCAGTACTTC. Translating it yields CASSKGPSGGAYEQYF. The rearrangement joins TRBV11-2 to TRBJ2-7, with 12 bases lining up with TRBD2. Trimming took 5 bases from V and 2 from J; bases not matched to a gene: 7. The CDR3 totals 16 residues. Per germline, CDR1 SGHAT and CDR2 FQNNGV. The full variable domain, completed using reference TRBV11-2 and TRBJ2-7, is EAGVAQSPRYKIIEKRQSVAFWCNPISGHATLYWYQQILGQGPKLLIQFQNNGVVDDSQLPKDRFSAERLKGVDSTLKIQPAKLEDSAVYLCASSKGPSGGAYEQYFGPGTRLTVT.

CDR3 DNA: TGTGCCAGCACCGTCGGGTCTAGCAATCAGCCCCAGCATTTT. Its protein product is CASTVGSSNQPQHF. The V gene is TRBV28, the J gene TRBJ1-5; D ambiguous. In germline, CDR1 is MDHEN, CDR2 SYDVKM. This CDR3 has 14 amino acids. Trimming took off 7 bases at V and 0 bases at J, with 10 bases between the two ends.

V usage is TRBV6-1 and J usage is TRBJ2-1, with TRBD2 identical over 13 bases. The V segment lost 2 bases and the J segment 5 bases; nucleotides outside the gene matches: 6. This CDR3 has 17 residues. CDR1 is MNHNS, CDR2 SASEGT, per germline. Here the CDR3 reads CASSETRTSGRNNEQFF. CDR3 sequence (DNA): TGTGCCAGCAGTGAAACCCGGACTAGCGGGAGAAACAATGAGCAGTTCTTC.

The chain is built from TRBV19 and TRBJ2-2; 7 bases line up with TRBD1. The CDR3 contains 14 residues. CDR1 is LNHDA and CDR2 is SQIVND in the germline V gene (reference sequence). Trimming cost V 6 bases and J 2 bases; bases outside gene matches: 3. CDR3 loop: CASSGTANTGELFF. Here the CDR3 DNA reads TGTGCCAGTAGCGGGACAGCTAACACCGGGGAGCTGTTTTTT.

This clone is a singleton in its sample. The gene calls are TRBV4-3 and TRBJ2-7; 9 nucleotides line up with TRBD2. Germline V CDR1 and CDR2: LGHNA, YSLEER. J was trimmed by 6 bases and V by 5 bases; bases with no gene match: 8. CDR3 size: 14 residues. CDR3: CASSSTSGTSEQYF. The CDR3 DNA reads as TGCGCCAGCAGCTCGACTAGCGGTACATCCGAGCAGTACTTC.

This chain joins TRBV6-6 and TRBJ1-4, with 9 bases that match TRBD1. Germline assignment: CDR1 MNHNY and CDR2 SVGAGI (reference sequence). V lost 3 bases, J lost 5 bases, and 4 bases stayed unmatched. CDR3 length equals 15 residues. CDR3 nucleotide sequence: TGTGCCAGCAGTTATTCCGGGACAGGGAATGAAAAACTGTTTTTT. This codes for CASSYSGTGNEKLFF.

The J gene is TRBJ1-3, the V gene TRBV2; D remains ambiguous. Trimming took 1 base from V and 7 from J, leaving 5 bases between them. This CDR3 is built from 12 residues. Germline assignment: CDR1 SNHLY and CDR2 FYNNEI. The CDR3 reads CASSEEENTIYF. CDR3 coding DNA: TGTGCCAGCAGTGAAGAGGAGAACACCATATATTTT.

Remarks on this clone: This specimen includes other DNA sequences encoding the same CDR3. The V and J genes are TRBV5-1 and TRBJ2-7, with TRBD1 matching 10 bases. CDR3 length: 14 residues. CDR1 and CDR2 (germline): SGHRS, YFSETQ. V shed 3 bases, J shed 4 bases, and the junction held 4 bases outside the gene matches. CDR3 protein: CASSSGQGSYEQYF. The CDR3 DNA reads as TGCGCCAGCAGCTCGGGACAGGGGAGTTACGAGCAGTACTTC.

This clone turned up a few times. The V gene is TRBV6-6, the J gene TRBJ2-2, with D maybe TRBD1 (5 bases). V gave up 6 bases and J gave up 7 bases, with 15 bases separating them. The V gene's germline CDR1 is MNHNY and CDR2 SVGAGI (reference sequence). The CDR3 consists of 14 residues. The CDR3 region has the DNA TGTGCCAGCAGCCTACTCTTACAGGTCGGGGAGCTGTTTTTT. This sequence encodes CASSLLLQVGELFF.

CDR3 protein: CASSKTGLATEAFF. The CDR3 DNA reads as TGTGCCAGCAGCAAGACAGGGCTGGCCACTGAAGCTTTCTTT. The chain couples TRBV11-3 to TRBJ1-1; TRBD1 matches 7 bases. The V segment lost 5 bases and the J segment 4 bases; nucleotides outside the gene matches: 7. CDR1 SGHNT and CDR2 YENEEA come from the germline V gene. The CDR3 is 14 amino acids.

V gene TRBV28 combines with J gene TRBJ1-2, with TRBD1 as a possible D gene (5 bases). The CDR3 has 17 residues. Trimming removed 4 bases at V and 2 bases at J, with 20 bases between. Germline CDR1 reads MDHEN; CDR2 reads SYDVKM. The CDR3 DNA reads TGTGCCAGCAGTTCTCCTCAGACAGATAGCTTCAACTATGGCTACACCTTC. Encoded protein: CASSSPQTDSFNYGYTF.

The rearrangement links TRBV19 to TRBJ2-3; 8 positions agree with TRBD2. Germline CDR1 LNHDA, CDR2 SQIVND (reference sequence). J was trimmed by 9 bases and V by 4 bases; bases with no gene match: 9. CDR3 size: 14 residues. The CDR3 coding sequence is TGTGCCAGTAGTACCGGGACTAGTGTAGAGACGCAGTATTTT. This sequence encodes CASSTGTSVETQYF.

The CDR3, as DNA: TGTGCCAGCAGCGTAGGGACTAGCGGGAGATTTTCTAACACCGGGGAGCTGTTTTTT. This gives the protein CASSVGTSGRFSNTGELFF. The chain couples TRBV9 to TRBJ2-2; 13 bases align to TRBD2. Germline CDR1 SGDLS, CDR2 YYNGEE. Trimming cost V 0 bases and J 2 bases; bases outside gene matches: 7. The CDR3 length is 19 residues.

The chain combines TRBV5-1 with TRBJ2-3; 7 bases are shared with TRBD2. Trimming cost V 1 base and J 0 bases; bases outside gene matches: 8. Per the germline V gene, CDR1 is SGHRS and CDR2 is YFSETQ. The CDR3 spans 17 residues. The CDR3 loop reads CASSLRLAVPSTDTQYF. The CDR3 nucleotides read TGCGCCAGCAGCTTGCGGCTAGCGGTACCAAGCACAGATACGCAGTATTTT.

This clone was recorded only once. The J gene is TRBJ2-5, the V gene TRBV30; the match to TRBD2 covers 9 bases. From germline, CDR1 is GTSNPN and CDR2 SVGIG (reference sequence). With 8 bases clipped from V and 2 bases from J, the junction kept 6 bases outside the gene matches. The CDR3 spans 13 residues. The CDR3 loop is CAHGLAGQETQYF. The CDR3 DNA sequence: TGTGCCCACGGTCTAGCGGGACAAGAGACCCAGTACTTC.

The V gene is TRBV5-1, the J gene TRBJ1-1; 7 nucleotides match TRBD1. Per germline, CDR1 SGHRS and CDR2 YFSETQ. V trimming: 2 bases; J trimming: 4 bases; junction bases outside the gene matches: 5. This CDR3 has 14 amino acids. CDR3 region: CASSFRQGGTEAFF. CDR3 in DNA: TGCGCCAGCAGCTTTCGACAGGGCGGCACTGAAGCTTTCTTT.